The present T cell receptor (beta chain) was sequenced within a study of blood T cell repertoires in COVID-19. Study overall: T cells, B-cell-depleted T cells, or PBMCs supplied cDNA or gDNA.

V dropped 4 bases and J dropped 8; count of bases not matched to a gene: 9. The germline CDR1 and CDR2 sequences are SGHDN and FVKESK. The CDR3 loop spans 14 amino acids. This clone was observed a handful of times. As processed by the authors: Using reference gene primer amplification, nucleated cell counts were estimated. The protocol was immunoSEQ multiplex PCR, while the TCRdb copy is restricted to in-frame clones and leaves out a portion. V and J calls and clone size are copied from that table; D and trimming were computed from the DNA. In the table there are some 320,000 clones, 70% to 90% of which are singletons.

The sequenced sample consisted of peripheral blood. The chain has TRBV14 and TRBJ1-1; 8 nucleotides line up with TRBD1. The source is a human donor in a cohort sampled during active COVID-19. CDR3 in DNA: TGTGCCAGCAGCCTGTCCGGGACAGGCCTAGAAGCTTTCTTT. Amino acids: CASSLSGTGLEAFF.